The entry below gives a single T cell receptor beta chain sequence along with its context. Antigen: not known. CD45RA+ naive and CD45RA-negative memory subsets were separated from CD4+ cells. TCRdb's table, derived via immunoSEQ multiplex PCR, lists solely in-frame clones and lacks some. The sample holds approximately 2,300,000 clones, less than 95% seen once. The germline CDR1 and CDR2 sequences are SGHRS and YFSETQ. The CDR3 has 14 amino acids. V was pared by 1 base and J by 3 bases, with 1 base of the junction left unmatched. This sample is drawn from a study of shared clonotypes between healthy human individuals. Study information: In total, the donors were a couple of women and a few men aged 18 to 49. Study observations and caveats: Relative to clonotypes present in all four donors, those not shared had lower generation probabilities. Naive CD4 clonotypes were shared across several donors at about 5.2%.

Material for sequencing was naive CD4+ T cells from PBMCs. Sample subset: CD45RA+ positively selected. This clonotype was obtained from a man aged 18 to 30 in good health. Some clones in this sample may be carry-over from other donors' samples. The chain couples TRBV5-1 to TRBJ2-5; 9 bases match TRBD2. The DNA for the CDR3 is TGCGCCAGCAGCTTGCAGCGGGGGGAAGAGACCCAGTACTTC. Its translation: CASSLQRGEETQYF.